This T cell receptor (beta chain) comes out of a study of T cells in Graves' hyperthyroidism and ophthalmopathy (dated by TCRdb to between 2018 and 2021). In terms of the full investigation: Peripheral blood was collected at initial diagnosis, before any treatment. According to the paper, TCR Vbeta CDR3 sequencing was carried out on some 130 peripheral blood samples, which came from fewer than 50 ophthalmopathy, some 73 hyperthyroidism and roughly 17 progressor patients. To identify TCR V-J signatures that set the groups apart, the researchers used a discovery cohort of about a hundred patients, made up of fewer than 50 with Graves' ophthalmopathy and 57 with stable Graves' hyperthyroidism. Once sampling was done, hyperthyroidism patients were given methimazole at a starting dose of 30 mg daily, whereas ophthalmopathy patients were given high-dose intravenous methylprednisolone. Prospective prediction of ophthalmopathy was tested in an independent validation cohort of fewer than 20 hyperthyroidism patients and some 17 patients who later progressed to ophthalmopathy. In addition, the study compared T-cell repertoires in thyroid tissue and in blood from roughly 6 Graves' hyperthyroidism patients. The approximately 100 discovery patients were divided at random into training and test sets in a 7:3 ratio.

Stable Graves' hyperthyroidism was defined as the absence of progression to ophthalmopathy over 18 months of follow-up. The hyperthyroidism patients were between 18 and 65 years old and newly diagnosed, with a disease duration of less than 2 months. The study excluded patients with uncontrolled infections, other autoimmune diseases, pregnancy or lactation. Clinical symptoms, serum thyroxine and TRAb, thyroid ultrasound, and orbital computed tomography formed the basis for the diagnoses. PBMCs were separated from 7.5 to 10 ml of fresh peripheral blood using Ficoll-Paque density gradient centrifugation. Total RNA was extracted using Trizol reagent, and RNA quality was assessed on an Agilent 2100 Bioanalyzer. Overall study outcomes, separate from this receptor: In validation, the model predicted progression to ophthalmopathy a median of around 6.5 months before onset, with roughly 71% sensitivity and about 72% specificity. In cross-validation, a model built on a 13 V-J signature told ophthalmopathy apart from stable hyperthyroidism with 85% to 90% sensitivity and about 81% specificity, and in testing the same model reached 80%/75%. Most expanded thyroid clonotypes (frequency above 0.001) were also detected in blood, a finding suggesting that blood repertoires may reflect thyroid immune responses. Sample size was not statistically predetermined, and investigators were not blinded to group allocation.

The sample holds many counts of this clonotype. What antigen it recognizes has not been identified. One base away there is no much larger clone; base qualities are not given. The TCR beta CDR3 regions were amplified from RNA transcripts. The TCR CDR3 was subjected to a first round of RT-PCR using the HTBI primer set and the Qiagen OneStep RT-PCR kit. The libraries were constructed in a second round of multiplex PCR and then size-selected and purified. Sequencing of the libraries was done on an Illumina HiSeq2000 using paired-end 100 bp reads. In the paper's pipeline: SOAPnuke was used to process the raw data, with reads discarded if the reads contained adapters or uncalled bases, had a mean Phred below 15, or lacked an exact constant-primer or identifier match. High-quality paired reads were merged using COPE v1.2.5, and each unique nucleotide sequence was defined as a clonotype. Clonotypes were aligned to IMGT TRBV, TRBD and TRBJ reference segments using MiTCR v1.1. The analysis included only V-J combinations with a frequency above 0.0001, which together covered over 98% of the repertoires. A TCS score was defined as the ratio of F50 (clonal expansion) to E x V (chaos), with BLOSUM62-based TCRdist applied between CDR3 peptides within each V-J. Welch's t-statistics and random forest reduced 450 to 600 V-J features to 13, which were used in a naive Bayes classifier (R e1071). Using fastp at Q25 and MiXCR, TCRdb reprocessed the public reads and kept productive beta chains. Every CDR3 protein is listed once, alongside the most common genes and DNA of its rows. The V and J calls follow TCRdb's processing rather than the paper's. This sample is represented by some 350,000 distinct CDR3 sequences; 25% of them were singletons. The ten biggest clones cover 70% to 75% of the sample.

Compared with germline, V lacks 2 bases and J lacks 6 bases; bases without a gene match: 3. The germline V gene encodes CDR1 MDHEN and CDR2 SYDVKM. The CDR3 holds 13 amino acids from the cysteine to the phenylalanine. Here the CDR3 DNA is all that survives: 39 bases in frame from base 1. The chain was built from TRBV28 and TRBJ1-1, with 7 bases matching TRBD1. The clonotype was recovered from a man between 45 and 60 years old with Graves' hyperthyroidism. Specimen: blood. The nucleotide sequence reads TGTGCCAGCAGTTTAGACAGGGTCCCTGAAGCTTTCTTT. This yields the protein CASSLDRVPEAFF.